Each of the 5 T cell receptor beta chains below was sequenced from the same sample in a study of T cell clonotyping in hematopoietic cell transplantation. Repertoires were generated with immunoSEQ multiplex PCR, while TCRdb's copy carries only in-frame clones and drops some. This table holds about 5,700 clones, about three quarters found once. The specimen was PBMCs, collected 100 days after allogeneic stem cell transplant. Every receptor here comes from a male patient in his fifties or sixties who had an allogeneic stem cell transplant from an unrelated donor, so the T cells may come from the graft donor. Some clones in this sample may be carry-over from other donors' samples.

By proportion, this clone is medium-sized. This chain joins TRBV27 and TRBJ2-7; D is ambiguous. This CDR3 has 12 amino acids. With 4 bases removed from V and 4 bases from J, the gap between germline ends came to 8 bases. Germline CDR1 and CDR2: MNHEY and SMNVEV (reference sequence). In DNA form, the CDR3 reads TGTGCCAGCAGTTCGGTAGGGTACGAGCAGTACTTC. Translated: CASSSVGYEQYF.

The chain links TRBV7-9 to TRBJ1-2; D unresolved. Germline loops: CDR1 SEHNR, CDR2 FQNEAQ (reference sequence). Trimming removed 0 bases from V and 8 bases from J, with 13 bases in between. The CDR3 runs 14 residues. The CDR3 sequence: CASSLAGDWSGYTF. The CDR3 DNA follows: TGTGCCAGCAGCTTAGCCGGGGATTGGAGCGGCTACACCTTC.

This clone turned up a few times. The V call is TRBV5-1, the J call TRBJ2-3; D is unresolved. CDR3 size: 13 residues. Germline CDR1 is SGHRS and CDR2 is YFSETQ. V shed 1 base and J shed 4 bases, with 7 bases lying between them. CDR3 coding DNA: TGCGCCAGCAGCTTGTCGGGCCCAGATACGCAGTATTTT. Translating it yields CASSLSGPDTQYF. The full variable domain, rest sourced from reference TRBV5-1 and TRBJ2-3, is KAGVTQTPRYLIKTRGQQVTLSCSPISGHRSVSWYQQTPGQGLQFLFEYFSETQRNKGNFPGRFSGRQFSNSRSEMNVSTLELGDSALYLCASSLSGPDTQYFGPGTRLTVL.

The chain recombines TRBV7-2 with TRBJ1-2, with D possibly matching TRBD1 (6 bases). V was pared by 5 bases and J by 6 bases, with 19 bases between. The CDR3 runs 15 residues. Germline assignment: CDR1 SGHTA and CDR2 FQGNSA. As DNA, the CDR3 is TGTGCCAGCAGCCTCAACGGGGGCGCGAGTAATGGCTACACCTTC. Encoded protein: CASSLNGGASNGYTF.

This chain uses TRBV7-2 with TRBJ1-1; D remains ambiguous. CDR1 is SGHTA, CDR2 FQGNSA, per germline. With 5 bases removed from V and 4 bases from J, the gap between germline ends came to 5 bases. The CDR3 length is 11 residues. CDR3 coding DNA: TGTGCCAGCAGCCGTGCCACTGAAGCTTTCTTT. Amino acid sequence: CASSRATEAFF.